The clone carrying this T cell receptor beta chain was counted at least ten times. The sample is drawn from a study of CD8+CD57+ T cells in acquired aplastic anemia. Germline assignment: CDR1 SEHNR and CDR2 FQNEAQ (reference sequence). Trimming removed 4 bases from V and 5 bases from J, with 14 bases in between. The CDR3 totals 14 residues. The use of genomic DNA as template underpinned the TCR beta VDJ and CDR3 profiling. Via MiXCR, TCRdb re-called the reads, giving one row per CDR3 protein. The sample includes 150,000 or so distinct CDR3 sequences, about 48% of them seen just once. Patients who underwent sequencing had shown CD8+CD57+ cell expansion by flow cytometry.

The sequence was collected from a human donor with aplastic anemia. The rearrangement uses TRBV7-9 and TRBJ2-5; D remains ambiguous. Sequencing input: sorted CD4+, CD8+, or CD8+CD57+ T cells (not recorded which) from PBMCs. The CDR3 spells CASSSDVRRETQYF. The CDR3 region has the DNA TGTGCCAGCAGCTCAGACGTTCGCCGGGAGACCCAGTACTTC. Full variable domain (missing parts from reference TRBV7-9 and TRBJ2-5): DTGVSQNPRHKITKRGQNVTFRCDPISEHNRLYWYRQTLGQGPEFLTYFQNEAQLEKSRLLSDRFSAERPKGSFSTLEIQRTEQGDSAMYLCASSSDVRRETQYFGPGTRLLVL.